What follows are 29 T cell receptor beta chains derived from one specimen sequenced in a study of read filtering for tumor transcriptome and immune sequencing (dated by TCRdb to 2020 to 2021). Sequencing took place on an Illumina HiSeq 4000. TCR libraries were built from 400 ng RNA with the Immunoverse kit, using molecular barcoded adaptors covering alpha/delta and beta/gamma chains. Clones were called with MiXCR by TCRdb after fastp trimmed the public reads at Q25, and only in-frame beta chains were retained. A single entry per CDR3 protein holds the most common genes and DNA from its merged rows. A total of some 48,000 distinct CDR3 sequences appear in this sample, approximately 18% of them only once. The ten largest make up about 16% of the sample. The sequencing input was a population of CD138-negative cells sorted from bone marrow. The intended sense of this specimen's cell subset or site label: bone marrow mononuclear cells depleted of CD138+ plasma/myeloma cells by negative magnetic selection. The receptors come from a donor aged 40 or older with multiple myeloma.

At least ten counts were recorded for this clonotype. The rearrangement links TRBV14 to TRBJ2-3; D is undetermined. V was clipped by 5 bases and J by 3 bases, with 12 bases between them. Germline V gene sequence: CDR1 SGHDN, CDR2 FVKESK. This CDR3 has 14 amino acids. The CDR3 sequence: CASSTPGRTDTQYF. The CDR3 DNA is TGTGCCAGCAGCACCCCCGGCAGAACAGATACGCAGTATTTT.

The rearrangement joins TRBV14 to TRBJ2-1; TRBD2 is a possible D gene (6 bases). This CDR3 is 17 amino acids long. In germline, CDR1 is SGHDN, CDR2 FVKESK. V was clipped by 3 bases and J by 6 bases, with 21 bases between them. The CDR3 nucleotides read TGTGCCAGCAGCCACTATGTAGGCCTAGCGCAAGGCAATGAGCAGTTCTTC. The encoded protein is CASSHYVGLAQGNEQFF.

This clonotype was observed a few times. A read error may be the cause here, since a much bigger clone is one base away. This is likely a read error, given that the CDR3 carries no conserved phenylalanine or tryptophan at its end. The J gene is TRBJ2-3, the V gene TRBV29-1; D unclear. Germline V gene sequence: CDR1 SQVTM, CDR2 ANQGSEA. The CDR3 runs 12 residues. With 0 bases removed from V and 4 bases from J, the gap between germline ends came to 5 bases. The CDR3 coding sequence is TGCAGCGTTGAAGATGGGGCAGATACGCAGTATCTT. Translation gives CSVEDGADTQYL.

The sample holds many counts of this clonotype. The chain uses TRBV29-1 and TRBJ2-1; 7 nucleotides agree with TRBD2. The germline V gene encodes CDR1 SQVTM and CDR2 ANQGSEA. V shed 1 base, J shed 0 bases, and the junction held 3 bases outside the gene matches. The CDR3 extends over 15 amino acids. CDR3 sequence (DNA): TGCAGCGTTGAAGGGGGAGGGAGCTCCTACAATGAGCAGTTCTTC. Translation gives CSVEGGGSSYNEQFF.

The CDR3 DNA reads TGTGCCACCAGTGGTCAACTAGCGGGTCCGATGCAGTTCTTC. Its translation is CATSGQLAGPMQFF. This sequence joins TRBV24-1 and TRBJ2-1, with 9 nucleotides matching TRBD2. CDR1 is KGHDR, CDR2 SFDVKD, per germline. The CDR3 covers 14 residues. V gave up 5 bases and J gave up 12 bases; unmatched junction bases: 10.

Worth noting for this clonotype: A much larger clone lies one base from this, so it may be a read error. V usage is TRBV14 and J usage is TRBJ2-3; no reliable D call. The CDR3 runs to 13 residues. The V gene lost 7 bases and the J gene lost 7 bases, with 15 bases spanning the gap. Germline values: CDR1 SGHDN, CDR2 FVKESK. The CDR3 protein is CASTASWANTQYF. CDR3 sequence (DNA): TGTGCCAGCACCGCAAGCTGGGCGAATACGCAGTATTTT.

The CDR3 coding sequence is TGTGCCAGCAGTGATCTAGGCCTTTACAATGAGCAGTTCTTC. Translation: CASSDLGLYNEQFF. The chain couples TRBV2 to TRBJ2-1, with D hard to call. CDR3 length: 14 residues. Between the trimmed V and J ends, which lost 3 bases and 4 bases, there was a span of 10 bases. The germline V gene has CDR1 SNHLY and CDR2 FYNNEI. Filled out from reference TRBV2 and TRBJ2-1, the complete variable domain reads EPEVTQTPSHQVTQMGQEVILRCVPISNHLYFYWYRQILGQKVEFLVSFYNNEISEKSEIFDDQFSVERPDGSNFTLKIRSTKLEDSAMYFCASSDLGLYNEQFFGPGTRLTVL.

As regards this clonotype: Lacking the conserved final phenylalanine or tryptophan, this CDR3 likely reflects a read error. The chain uses TRBV29-1 and TRBJ2-1; 7 nucleotides agree with TRBD1. CDR1 and CDR2 from the germline V gene are SQVTM and ANQGSEA. This CDR3 comprises 12 residues. V was pared by 8 bases and J by 4 bases, with 5 bases of the junction left unmatched. The CDR3 loop is CSTLTGYNEQFL. As DNA, the CDR3 is TGCAGCACTCTGACAGGGTACAATGAGCAGTTCCTC.

This clonotype appeared many times. J is TRBJ1-1 and V is TRBV29-1; D ambiguous. Deletions cut 0 bases from V and 0 bases from J, with 14 bases between. The CDR3 is 16 residues long. CDR1 is SQVTM, CDR2 ANQGSEA, per germline. This CDR3 is CSVEDAATELNTEAFF. The CDR3, as DNA: TGCAGCGTTGAAGATGCGGCTACCGAATTGAACACTGAAGCTTTCTTT.

This clonotype has a count of ten or more. This chain links TRBV15 with TRBJ1-1; D uncertain. With 0 bases removed from V and 4 bases from J, the gap between germline ends came to 12 bases. The CDR3 is 15 amino acids. CDR1 is LNHNV and CDR2 is YYDKDF in the germline V gene (reference sequence). The CDR3 reads CATSRDWAGSTEAFF. CDR3 nucleotides: TGTGCCACCAGCAGAGATTGGGCCGGGAGCACTGAAGCTTTCTTT.

CDR3 DNA: TGTGCCAGCAGCGAGCGGGGGATCAGGGGCACAGATACGCAGTATTTT. Translating it yields CASSERGIRGTDTQYF. The V call is TRBV9, the J call TRBJ2-3, with 8 bases matching TRBD2. This CDR3 contains 16 residues. Germline V gene data show CDR1 as SGDLS and CDR2 as YYNGEE. With 3 bases clipped from V and 1 base from J, the junction kept 7 bases outside the gene matches. Full variable domain (outside the CDR3, taken from reference TRBV9 and TRBJ2-3): DSGVTQTPKHLITATGQRVTLRCSPRSGDLSVYWYQQSLDQGLQFLIQYYNGEERAKGNILERFSAQQFPDLHSELNLSSLELGDSALYFCASSERGIRGTDTQYFGPGTRLTVL.

This clonotype was counted a single time. A much larger clone lies one base from this, so it may be a read error. This chain joins TRBV6-6 and TRBJ1-4; a possible D gene is TRBD1 (6 bases). V dropped 5 bases and J dropped 6 bases, with 16 bases sitting between them. The CDR3 totals 15 residues. The germline V gene encodes CDR1 MNHNY and CDR2 SVGAGI (reference sequence). In nucleotides, the CDR3 is TGTGCCAGCAGTATCCGGGACAAGGGGGATGAAAAACTGTTTTTT. This translates into CASSIRDKGDEKLFF.

By proportion, this clonotype is medium-sized. This chain links TRBV29-1 with TRBJ2-2, with D possibly TRBD1 on 6 matching bases. In germline, CDR1 is SQVTM, CDR2 ANQGSEA. The ends were cut back, 2 bases at V and 2 bases at J, with 9 bases in the middle. The CDR3 covers 14 residues. The CDR3 nucleotides read TGCAGCGTTGAAAGGGGACATAACACCGGGGAGCTGTTTTTT. Translating it yields CSVERGHNTGELFF.

This clonotype was found many times. This chain uses TRBV3-1 with TRBJ2-4; D uncertain. This CDR3 has 14 amino acids. Germline CDR1 LGHDT, CDR2 YNNKEL (reference sequence). The ends were cut back, 2 bases at V and 1 base at J, with 6 bases in the middle. The chain's CDR3 is CASSQRKAKNIQYF. CDR3 sequence (DNA): TGTGCCAGCAGCCAACGGAAGGCCAAAAACATTCAGTACTTC.

Of note for this clonotype: A much larger clone differs by one base, so this may be a read error. V gene TRBV29-1 combines with J gene TRBJ2-7; D remains ambiguous. The CDR3 extends over 12 amino acids. The germline V gene encodes CDR1 SQVTM and CDR2 ANQGSEA. CDR3 in DNA: TGCAGCGTTGTGGTCAGCTCCTCCGAGCAGTACTTC. It specifies CSVVVSSSEQYF.

This chain connects TRBV18 to TRBJ2-5; a possible D gene is TRBD1 (5 bases). Germline CDR1 and CDR2: KGHSH and LQKENI. The ends were cut back, 5 bases at V and 4 bases at J, with 11 bases in the middle. The length of the CDR3 is 13 residues. This chain's CDR3 is CASSAGIGETQYF. CDR3 DNA sequence: TGTGCCAGCTCAGCAGGGATTGGAGAGACCCAGTACTTC.

Concerning this clonotype: A read error may be the cause here, since a much bigger clone is one base away. This chain uses TRBV5-1 with TRBJ1-2, with D unclear. This CDR3 has 14 amino acids. Germline-derived CDR1 and CDR2 are SGHRS and YFSETQ. Trimming cost V 4 bases and J 2 bases, with 12 bases left between them. DNA of the CDR3: TGCGCCAGCAGCCAAGGTTCCCTCAACTATGGCTACACCTTC. Residues: CASSQGSLNYGYTF.

Worth noting for this clonotype: A much larger clone lies a single base off, so this may be a read error. The V gene is TRBV7-9, the J gene TRBJ1-1; D is uncertain. The CDR3 sequence is 13 residues long. Germline V lookup: CDR1 SEHNR, CDR2 FQNEAQ (reference sequence). Trimming took off 4 bases at V and 3 bases at J, with 9 bases between the two ends. CDR3 loop: CASSSQWYTEAFF. The CDR3, as DNA: TGTGCCAGCAGCTCGCAGTGGTACACTGAAGCTTTCTTT.

This clonotype came up many times. Here the CDR3 reads CSGRGGDRTEAFF. CDR3 in DNA: TGCAGCGGCCGCGGGGGGGATCGGACTGAAGCTTTCTTT. The rearrangement uses TRBV29-1 and TRBJ1-1; D may be TRBD1 (5 bases). The V end lost 7 bases, the J end lost 5 bases, and 17 bases lay between the germline ends. The CDR3 consists of 13 residues. The germline V gene has CDR1 SQVTM and CDR2 ANQGSEA. Full variable domain (remainder filled in from reference TRBV29-1 and TRBJ1-1): SAVISQKPSRDICQRGTSLTIQCQVDSQVTMMFWYRQQPGQSLTLIATANQGSEATYESGFVIDKFPISRPNLTFSTLTVSNMSPEDSSIYLCSGRGGDRTEAFFGQGTRLTVV.

The table lists this clonotype with many counts. The chain links TRBV19 to TRBJ2-1, with 7 bases lining up with TRBD2. The CDR3 runs 14 residues. The V and J ends lost 5 bases and 5 bases, in that order; junction bases with no gene match: 6. The germline V gene has CDR1 LNHDA and CDR2 SQIVND (reference sequence). The CDR3 sequence: CASSRRELHNEQFF. CDR3 nucleotide sequence: TGTGCCAGTAGTCGGCGGGAGCTCCACAATGAGCAGTTCTTC.

The table lists this clonotype with a few counts. The V and J genes are TRBV10-3 and TRBJ2-6; weak D call: TRBD1 (5 bases). The CDR3 is 16 residues long. CDR1 is ENHRY, CDR2 SYGVKD, per germline. Trimming left V 6 bases short and J 4 bases short, with 16 bases between. For the CDR3, the DNA is TGTGCCATCAGCGATGCAGGGTTTACCGGGGCCAACGTCCTGACTTTC. Amino acid sequence: CAISDAGFTGANVLTF.

The table lists this clonotype with many counts. The chain employs TRBV12-3 or TRBV12-4 and TRBJ2-3; 8 bases map to TRBD2. The V gene end was trimmed by 6 bases and the J gene end by 8 bases; junction bases not matched to a gene: 4. The CDR3 extends over 12 amino acids. CDR3 bases: TGTGCCAGCAGCGGCGGACTAGCTACGCAGTATTTT. Translating gives CASSGGLATQYF.

This clonotype turned up a few times. A much bigger clone sits one base away, suggesting this may be a read error. V usage is TRBV3-1 and J usage is TRBJ1-1; D not resolved. CDR1 and CDR2 (germline): LGHDT, YNNKEL (reference sequence). This CDR3 has 11 residues. V lost 4 bases to trimming and J lost 7 bases, with 7 bases between them. Here the CDR3 DNA reads TGTGCCAGCAGCCGGAGAGGTGAAGCTTTCTTT. As protein: CASSRRGEAFF.

This clonotype was seen repeatedly, ten times or more. This chain uses TRBV5-6 with TRBJ2-7; D assignment may be TRBD1 or TRBD2 (5 bases each). The germline V and J ends were trimmed by 4 bases and 5 bases, with 10 bases remaining between them. The CDR3 has 12 amino acids. CDR1 and CDR2 from the germline V gene are SGHDT and YYEEEE. The CDR3, as DNA: TGTGCCAGCAGCCCGGGGCCCCACGAGCAGTACTTC. The encoded protein is CASSPGPHEQYF.

The table lists this clonotype with many counts. This chain uses TRBV19 with TRBJ2-1; D possibly corresponds to TRBD2 (6 bases). In germline, CDR1 is LNHDA, CDR2 SQIVND (reference sequence). V lost 6 bases to trimming and J lost 1 base, with 16 bases between them. The CDR3 is 16 residues long. For the CDR3, the DNA is TGTGCCAGTAGCGGGACTGCCGAGGGGTCCTACAATGAGCAGTTCTTC. Encoded protein: CASSGTAEGSYNEQFF.

On this clonotype itself: A much larger clone is a single base away; this may be a read error. This chain uses TRBV7-9 with TRBJ1-1; 9 nucleotides agree with TRBD1. CDR1 is SEHNR, CDR2 FQNEAQ, per germline (reference sequence). This CDR3 region has 14 residues. CDR3 residues: CASSSGQGETEALF. In nucleotides, the CDR3 is TGTGCCAGCAGCTCGGGACAGGGTGAAACTGAAGCTCTCTTT.

The chain joins TRBV20-1 to TRBJ2-1; 13 nucleotides align to TRBD2. The trim removed 5 bases at V and 10 bases at J, leaving 11 bases unmatched. The CDR3 spans 15 residues. Germline V gene data show CDR1 as DFQATT and CDR2 as SNEGSKA (reference sequence). The CDR3 DNA reads as TGCAGTGCTGGAACCGGGACTAGCGGGACCGAGGAGCAGTTCTTC. Translation gives CSAGTGTSGTEEQFF.

This clonotype has at least ten counts. The rearrangement joins TRBV6-4 to TRBJ1-5; 7 bases agree with TRBD1. The CDR3 loop spans 20 amino acids. The ends lost 4 bases at V and 0 bases at J; junction bases unmatched: 18. CDR1 is MRHNA, CDR2 SNTAGT, per germline. The CDR3 is CASSGPGAGWNRGSNQPQHF. The DNA of the CDR3 is TGTGCCAGCAGTGGGCCGGGGGCTGGGTGGAACAGGGGTAGCAATCAGCCCCAGCATTTT.

This clonotype has ten or more counts. The CDR3: CASRPFGSGANVLTF. The CDR3 DNA sequence: TGTGCCAGCAGGCCCTTTGGCTCTGGGGCCAACGTCCTGACTTTC. This chain links TRBV6-2 or TRBV6-3 with TRBJ2-6; D is ambiguous. Germline CDR1 and CDR2: MNHEY and SVGEGT. CDR3 size: 15 residues. V lost 6 bases to trimming and J lost 0 bases, with 9 bases between them.